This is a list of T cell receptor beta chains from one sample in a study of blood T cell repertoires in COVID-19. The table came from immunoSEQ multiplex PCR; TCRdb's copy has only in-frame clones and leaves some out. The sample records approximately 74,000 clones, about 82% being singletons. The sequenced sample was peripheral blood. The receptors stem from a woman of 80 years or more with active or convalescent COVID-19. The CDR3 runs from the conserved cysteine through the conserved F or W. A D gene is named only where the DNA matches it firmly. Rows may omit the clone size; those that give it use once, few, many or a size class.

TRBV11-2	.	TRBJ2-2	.	CASSHSIGELFF	TGTGCCAGCAGCCATAGTATCGGGGAGCTGTTTTTT
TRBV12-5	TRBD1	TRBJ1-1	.	CASGLGRTGGVNTEAFF	TGTGCTAGTGGTTTGGGTCGGACAGGAGGGGTGAACACTGAAGCTTTCTTT
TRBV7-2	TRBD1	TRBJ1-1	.	CASSHSRGQANTEAFF	TGTGCCAGCAGCCACTCTCGTGGACAGGCAAACACTGAAGCTTTCTTT
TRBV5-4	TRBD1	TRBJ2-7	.	CASSLGFGTGVIEQYF	TGTGCCAGCAGCTTGGGCTTTGGGACAGGGGTAATCGAGCAGTACTTC
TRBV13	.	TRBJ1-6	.	CASSFTAGRNSPLHF	TGTGCCAGCAGCTTCACGGCAGGGAGGAATTCACCCCTCCACTTT
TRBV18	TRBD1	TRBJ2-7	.	CASSSGTGLAEQYF	TGTGCCAGCTCGTCCGGGACAGGCCTCGCCGAGCAGTACTTC
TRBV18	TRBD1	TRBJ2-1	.	CASSTFRDRGINEQFF	TGTGCCAGCTCAACATTCCGGGACAGGGGAATCAATGAGCAGTTCTTC
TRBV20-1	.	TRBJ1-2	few	CSASDRWDGYTF	TGCAGTGCTAGTGACAGGTGGGATGGCTACACCTTC
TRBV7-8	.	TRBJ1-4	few	CASSLALPGSIEKLFF	TGTGCCAGCAGCTTAGCTCTGCCGGGGAGCATTGAAAAACTGTTTTTT
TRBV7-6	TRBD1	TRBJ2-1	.	CASSLITGGDNEQFF	TGTGCCAGCAGCTTAATCACAGGGGGTGACAATGAGCAGTTCTTC
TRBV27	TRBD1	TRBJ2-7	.	CASSPRGREQYF	TGTGCCAGCAGTCCCAGGGGGCGCGAGCAGTACTTC
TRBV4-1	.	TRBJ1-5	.	CASSQGQANQPQHF	TGCGCCAGCAGCCAAGGACAGGCCAATCAGCCCCAGCATTTT
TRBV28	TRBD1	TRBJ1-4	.	CASSLVGLTGLNEKLFF	TGTGCCAGCAGTTTAGTTGGCCTGACAGGGCTTAATGAAAAACTGTTTTTT
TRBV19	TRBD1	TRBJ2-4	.	CASSNQGAANIQYF	TGTGCCAGTAGTAACCAGGGGGCGGCAAACATTCAGTACTTC
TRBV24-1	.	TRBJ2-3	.	CATSAGGRVDTQYF	TGTGCCACCAGTGCCGGGGGGCGCGTAGATACGCAGTATTTT
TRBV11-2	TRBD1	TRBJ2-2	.	CASSLATGKQAGELFF	TGTGCCAGCAGCTTAGCGACAGGGAAGCAGGCCGGGGAGCTGTTTTTT
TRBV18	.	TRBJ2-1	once	CASSPQTEQFF	TGTGCCAGCTCACCACAGACAGAGCAGTTCTTC
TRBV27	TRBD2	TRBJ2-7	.	CASSPGGLLYEQYF	TGTGCCAGCAGTCCGGGGGGACTACTTTACGAGCAGTACTTC
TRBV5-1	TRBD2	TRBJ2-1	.	CASSSKTSGGPTVYYNEQFF	TGCGCCAGCAGCTCAAAGACTAGCGGGGGGCCTACCGTTTACTACAATGAGCAGTTCTTC
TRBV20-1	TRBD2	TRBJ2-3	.	CSASLLAGGFSDTQYF	TGCAGTGCTAGTCTACTAGCGGGAGGTTTCTCAGATACGCAGTATTTT
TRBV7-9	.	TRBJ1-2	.	CASSFRTGNYGYTF	TGTGCCAGCAGCTTCCGAACAGGGAACTATGGCTACACCTTC
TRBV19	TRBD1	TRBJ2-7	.	CASSSGTEPYEQYF	TGTGCCAGTAGTTCCGGGACAGAACCCTACGAGCAGTACTTC
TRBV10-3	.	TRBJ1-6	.	CAISDKSSYNSPLHF	TGTGCCATCAGTGACAAGAGCTCCTATAATTCACCCCTCCACTTT
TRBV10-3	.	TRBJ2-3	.	CAISSEGGIGDTQYF	TGTGCCATCAGCTCCGAGGGGGGGATCGGAGATACGCAGTATTTT
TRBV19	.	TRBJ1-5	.	CASRRRVRDSNQPQHF	TGTGCCAGTCGCAGGAGGGTAAGGGATAGCAATCAGCCCCAGCATTTT
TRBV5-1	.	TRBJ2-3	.	CASSPGQAVGEGQYF	TGCGCCAGCAGTCCGGGACAGGCCGTTGGGGAGGGGCAGTATTTT
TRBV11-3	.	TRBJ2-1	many	CASSLAGPSSYNEQFF	TGTGCCAGCAGCTTGGCAGGGCCAAGCTCCTACAATGAGCAGTTCTTC
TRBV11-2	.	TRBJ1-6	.	CASRNYVYGAGNSPLHF	TGTGCCAGCAGAAATTACGTTTATGGGGCTGGGAATTCACCCCTCCACTTT
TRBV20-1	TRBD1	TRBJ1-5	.	CSASYPGQGAGKQPQHF	TGCAGTGCTAGTTATCCGGGACAGGGGGCCGGGAAACAGCCCCAGCATTTT
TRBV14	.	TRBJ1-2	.	CASSQDSRGLYGYTF	TGTGCCAGCAGCCAAGATTCGAGGGGACTCTATGGCTACACCTTC
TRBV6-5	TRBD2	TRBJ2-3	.	CASSSRLAGTDTQYF	TGTGCCAGCAGTTCGCGACTAGCTGGCACAGATACGCAGTATTTT
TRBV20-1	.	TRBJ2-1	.	CSAAPKSEQFF	TGCAGTGCTGCCCCTAAAAGTGAGCAGTTCTTC
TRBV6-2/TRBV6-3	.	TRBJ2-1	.	CASSTGPNEQFF	TGTGCCAGCAGTACTGGGCCCAATGAGCAGTTCTTC
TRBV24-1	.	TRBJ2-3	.	CATSDSTTSTDTQYF	TGTGCCACCAGTGATTCTACGACAAGCACAGATACGCAGTATTTT
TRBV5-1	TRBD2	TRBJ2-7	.	CASSLGLAGNYEQYF	TGCGCCAGCAGCTTGGGACTAGCGGGAAACTACGAGCAGTACTTC
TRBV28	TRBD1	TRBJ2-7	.	CASSPLQGFGSYEQYF	TGTGCCAGCAGTCCCCTACAGGGGTTTGGATCCTACGAGCAGTACTTC
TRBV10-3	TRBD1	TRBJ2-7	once	CAISGTGQSYEQYF	TGTGCCATCAGTGGGACGGGACAGTCCTACGAGCAGTACTTC
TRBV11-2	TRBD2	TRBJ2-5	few	CASSLLAGGGQETQYF	TGTGCCAGCAGCTTATTAGCGGGGGGAGGGCAAGAGACCCAGTACTTC
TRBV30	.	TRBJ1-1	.	CAWSVGGWEAEAFF	TGTGCCTGGAGTGTTGGTGGATGGGAGGCTGAAGCTTTCTTT
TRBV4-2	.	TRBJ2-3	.	CASSQETSFTDTQYF	TGTGCCAGCAGCCAAGAGACTAGTTTCACAGATACGCAGTATTTT
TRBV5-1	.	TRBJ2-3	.	CASSSASGSSTDTQYF	TGCGCCAGCAGCTCGGCCAGCGGATCTAGCACAGATACGCAGTATTTT
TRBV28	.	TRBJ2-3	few	CASVSQGSTDTQYF	TGTGCCAGTGTTAGCCAGGGAAGCACAGATACGCAGTATTTT
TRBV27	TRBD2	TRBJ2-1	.	CASSLWASGSYNEQFF	TGTGCCAGCAGTTTATGGGCTAGCGGGAGCTACAATGAGCAGTTCTTC
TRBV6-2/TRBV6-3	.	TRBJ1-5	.	CASSYWAGSNSNQPQHF	TGTGCCAGCAGTTACTGGGCTGGTTCGAATAGCAATCAGCCCCAGCATTTT
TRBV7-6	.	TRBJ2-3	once	CASSQWGGARSTDTQYF	TGTGCCAGCAGCCAATGGGGAGGCGCCAGAAGCACAGATACGCAGTATTTT
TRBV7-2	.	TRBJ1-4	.	CASSLQGVEKLFF	TGTGCCAGCAGCTTACAGGGTGTTGAAAAACTGTTTTTT
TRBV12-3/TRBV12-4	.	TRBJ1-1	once	CASSLGHRSEAFF	TGTGCCAGCAGCCTCGGACATCGGTCTGAAGCTTTCTTT
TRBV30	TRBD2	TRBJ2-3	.	CAWSATRTSGRASTDTQYF	TGTGCCTGGAGCGCTACCCGGACTAGCGGGAGGGCCAGCACAGATACGCAGTATTTT
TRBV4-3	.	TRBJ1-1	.	CASSQDSGSAEAFF	TGCGCCAGCAGCCAAGATTCGGGGAGCGCTGAAGCTTTCTTT
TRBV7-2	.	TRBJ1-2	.	CASSFDFGEIGYGYTF	TGTGCCAGCAGCTTTGATTTTGGAGAGATTGGGTATGGCTACACCTTC
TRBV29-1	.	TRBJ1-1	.	CSVRRPGSTEAFF	TGCAGCGTTCGCCGTCCGGGGAGCACTGAAGCTTTCTTT
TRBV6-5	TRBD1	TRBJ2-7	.	CASSYLGQGMGEQYF	TGTGCCAGCAGTTACCTGGGACAGGGGATGGGCGAGCAGTACTTC
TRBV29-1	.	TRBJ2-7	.	CSVASSYEQYF	TGCAGCGTAGCAAGCTCCTACGAGCAGTACTTC
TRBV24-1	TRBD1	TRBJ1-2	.	CATSEAGGNYGYTF	TGTGCCACCAGTGAAGCAGGGGGCAACTATGGCTACACCTTC